The 30 T cell receptor beta chains in this list originate from one sample, sequenced in a study of follicular helper T cells after annual influenza vaccination. Repertoires were generated with immunoSEQ multiplex PCR, while TCRdb's copy carries only in-frame clones and drops some. The data show about 5,600 clones, with about 84% seen just once and 0.7% to 0.8% held by the top ten. Time point denoted: 2015-2016 season, pre-vaccination. The sequences come from CXCR5- memory CD4+ T cells sorted from blood, collected on the day of influenza vaccination. These receptors all come from an adult who received the influenza vaccine.

The V gene is TRBV30, the J gene TRBJ1-2; TRBD1 aligns across 10 bases. The CDR3 runs 15 residues. Trimming at V came to 7 bases and at J to 5 bases, leaving 13 bases not matched to a gene. Germline V CDR1 and CDR2: GTSNPN, SVGIG (reference sequence). CDR3 sequence: CAYIRGTGDYYGYTF. CDR3 DNA sequence: TGTGCCTACATTAGGGGGACAGGGGATTATTATGGCTACACCTTC.

This clone has a handful of counts. This chain joins TRBV5-1 and TRBJ1-1; a weak D match, TRBD1 (5 bases). The CDR3 spans 14 residues. V lost 5 bases and J lost 1, with 12 bases in between. CDR1 is SGHRS and CDR2 is YFSETQ in the germline V gene. The DNA for the CDR3 is TGCGCCAGCAGTTTTGACAGCCCGAACACTGAAGCTTTCTTT. The encoded protein is CASSFDSPNTEAFF.

This rearrangement joins TRBV27 to TRBJ2-7; TRBD2 agrees at 8 bases. V shed 7 bases, J shed 7 bases, and the junction held 9 bases outside the gene matches. CDR1 and CDR2 (germline): MNHEY, SMNVEV (reference sequence). CDR3 size: 13 residues. The CDR3 DNA sequence: TGTGCCAGCAAGGAGTTAGCGGGAACGGAGCAGTACTTC. It codes for CASKELAGTEQYF.

The V and J genes are TRBV20-1 and TRBJ1-1; D gene uncertain. V shed 8 bases and J shed 2 bases, with 9 bases lying between them. There are 11 residues in the CDR3. In germline, CDR1 is DFQATT, CDR2 SNEGSKA (reference sequence). The CDR3 DNA sequence: TGCAGTCCAGGTGGAAACACTGAAGCTTTCTTT. Translating gives CSPGGNTEAFF.

The genes are TRBV6-5 and TRBJ2-6; maybe TRBD2 (5 bases). The CDR3 has 15 amino acids. Between the trimmed V and J ends, which lost 2 bases and 2 bases, there was a span of 7 bases. The germline CDR1 and CDR2 sequences are MNHEY and SVGAGI. The CDR3 reads CASSYEGAGANVLTF. DNA for the CDR3: TGTGCCAGCAGTTACGAGGGTGCTGGGGCCAACGTCCTGACTTTC.

This clone came up a few times. The genes are TRBV11-2 and TRBJ2-6; D unclear. CDR3 length: 15 amino acids. Trimming cost V 3 bases and J 0 bases, with 6 bases left between them. Germline loops: CDR1 SGHAT, CDR2 FQNNGV. The CDR3 is CASSFGYSGANVLTF. CDR3 bases: TGTGCCAGCAGCTTCGGGTACTCTGGGGCCAACGTCCTGACTTTC.

V gene TRBV4-1 combines with J gene TRBJ1-1, with TRBD1 matching over 7 bases. The V gene end was trimmed by 8 bases and the J gene end by 4 bases; junction bases not matched to a gene: 16. In germline, CDR1 is MGHRA, CDR2 YSYEKL. The length of the CDR3 is 16 residues. Written as DNA, the CDR3 is TGCGCCAGCTCAGGAGGGGGCGACCTCGTCCGCACTGAAGCTTTCTTT. Translated: CASSGGGDLVRTEAFF.

This rearrangement joins TRBV18 to TRBJ2-2; D gene uncertain. Germline values: CDR1 KGHSH, CDR2 LQKENI. The CDR3 contains 13 residues. Trimming stripped 2 bases from V and 4 bases from J, with 5 bases between. In DNA, the CDR3 is TGTGCCAGCTCACCAGAGGCCACCGGGGAGCTGTTTTTT. It specifies CASSPEATGELFF. Based on the CDR3 plus reference TRBV18 and TRBJ2-2, the full variable domain is NAGVMQNPRHLVRRRGQEARLRCSPMKGHSHVYWYRQLPEEGLKFMVYLQKENIIDESGMPKERFSAEFPKEGPSILRIQQVVRGDSAAYFCASSPEATGELFFGEGSRLTVL.

The chain carries TRBV5-1 and TRBJ2-3; D gene ambiguous. Germline lookup yields CDR1 SGHRS and CDR2 YFSETQ. This CDR3 is built from 16 residues. The V and J ends lost 0 bases and 2 bases respectively, with 13 bases between them. The CDR3 DNA is TGCGCCAGCAGCTTGGGACCCGAACTCCCCACAGATACGCAGTATTTT. Its protein is CASSLGPELPTDTQYF.

CDR3 coding DNA: TGTGCCAGCAGCTTATCCGGGCCTACCTACGAGCAGTACTTC. This gives the protein CASSLSGPTYEQYF. This chain uses TRBV7-2 with TRBJ2-7; D is uncertain. The V end lost 2 bases, the J end lost 2 bases, and 10 bases lay between the germline ends. Germline loops: CDR1 SGHTA, CDR2 FQGNSA. The length of the CDR3 is 14 residues.

The rearrangement joins TRBV7-2 to TRBJ1-2; the D gene is possibly TRBD1 (6 bases). The V and J ends lost 5 bases and 2 bases respectively, with 15 bases between them. The CDR3 has 15 residues. The V gene's germline CDR1 is SGHTA and CDR2 FQGNSA. CDR3 coding DNA: TGTGCCAGCAGCGCCCCGGGGACACCCAACTATGGCTACACCTTC. Encoded protein: CASSAPGTPNYGYTF. Together with reference TRBV7-2 and TRBJ1-2, the CDR3 gives the full variable domain: GAGVSQSPSNKVTEKGKDVELRCDPISGHTALYWYRQSLGQGLEFLIYFQGNSAPDKSGLPSDRFSAERTGGSVSTLTIQRTQQEDSAVYLCASSAPGTPNYGYTFGSGTRLTVV.

The chain has TRBV5-1 and TRBJ1-2, with D hard to call. Trimming took 1 base from V and 4 from J, leaving 8 bases between them. This CDR3 has 13 amino acids. Looked up from germline, CDR1 is SGHRS and CDR2 is YFSETQ. The CDR3 region has the DNA TGCGCCAGCAGCTTGCAGCAGCCCTATGGCTACACCTTC. It yields the protein CASSLQQPYGYTF.

This rearrangement joins TRBV29-1 to TRBJ2-1, with D maybe TRBD2 (6 bases). Per germline, CDR1 SQVTM and CDR2 ANQGSEA. Trimming cost V 8 bases and J 10 bases, with 30 bases left between them. The CDR3 has 16 amino acids. Here the CDR3 reads CSPFSLRGPTEGEQFF. CDR3 in DNA: TGCAGCCCCTTCTCCCTTAGGGGCCCCACGGAGGGCGAGCAGTTCTTC.

This clone appeared a single time. V is TRBV7-2 and J is TRBJ1-2; D gene uncertain. Deletions cut 1 base from V and 6 bases from J, with 24 bases between. The CDR3 length is 18 residues. CDR1 SGHTA and CDR2 FQGNSA come from the germline V gene. CDR3 residues: CASSLDPLRFKAFHGYTF. CDR3 bases: TGTGCCAGCAGCTTAGACCCCTTGCGGTTTAAGGCTTTTCATGGCTACACCTTC.

The chain is built from TRBV6-5 and TRBJ2-5; the D gene is possibly TRBD1 (6 bases). The CDR3 contains 13 residues. Trimming cost V 6 bases and J 12 bases, with 20 bases left between them. CDR1 is MNHEY and CDR2 is SVGAGI in the germline V gene. The CDR3 bases are TGTGCCAGCAGCACCGGCCCTGGACAGCGAAAGTACTTC. Amino acids: CASSTGPGQRKYF.

J is TRBJ1-5 and V is TRBV6-1; a possible D gene is TRBD1 (6 bases). V lost 7 bases, J lost 3 bases, and 10 bases lay in between. The length of the CDR3 is 13 residues. CDR1 and CDR2 from the germline V gene are MNHNS and SASEGT. The CDR3 bases are TGTGCCAGCAAGGGGGGTACCAATCAGCCCCAGCATTTT. Protein: CASKGGTNQPQHF.

The chain links TRBV9 to TRBJ2-1; 9 bases line up with TRBD1. CDR3 length: 15 amino acids. The germline V gene encodes CDR1 SGDLS and CDR2 YYNGEE. J lost 2 bases, V lost 4 bases, and 4 bases had no gene match. The DNA of the CDR3 is TGTGCCAGCAGCTCGGACAGGGGTACCTACAATGAGCAGTTCTTC. It codes for CASSSDRGTYNEQFF. The whole variable domain, remainder taken from reference TRBV9 and TRBJ2-1, is DSGVTQTPKHLITATGQRVTLRCSPRSGDLSVYWYQQSLDQGLQFLIQYYNGEERAKGNILERFSAQQFPDLHSELNLSSLELGDSALYFCASSSDRGTYNEQFFGPGTRLTVL.

The CDR3 is CASSLYSSYEQYF. The CDR3 coding sequence is TGCGCCAGCAGCTTATATTCCTCCTACGAGCAGTACTTC. The J gene is TRBJ2-7, the V gene TRBV5-1; D gene ambiguous. V lost 2 bases and J lost 0, with 6 bases in between. The CDR3 runs to 13 residues. The germline gives CDR1 SGHRS, CDR2 YFSETQ.

The chain is built from TRBV6-1 and TRBJ1-1, with D maybe TRBD1 (5 bases). CDR1 is MNHNS, CDR2 SASEGT, per germline. The CDR3 is made up of 13 amino acids. Trimming cost V 2 bases and J 8 bases, with 12 bases left between them. CDR3 bases: TGTGCCAGCAGTGAATTGGTGGGGCCCGAAGCTTTCTTT. Translating it yields CASSELVGPEAFF.

The chain links TRBV7-9 to TRBJ2-1; D ambiguous. This CDR3 region has 15 residues. Between the trimmed V and J ends, which lost 5 bases and 3 bases, there was a span of 14 bases. Germline V gene lookup returns CDR1 SEHNR and CDR2 FQNEAQ (reference sequence). This CDR3 reads CASSPRASIYNEQFF. CDR3 coding DNA: TGTGCCAGCAGCCCCCGGGCCAGTATCTACAATGAGCAGTTCTTC.

J is TRBJ2-6 and V is TRBV6-1; D call uncertain. The CDR3 totals 14 residues. V lost 8 bases, J lost 2 bases, and 10 bases lay in between. Looked up from germline, CDR1 is MNHNS and CDR2 is SASEGT. The CDR3 sequence is CASGTGAGANVLTF. DNA for the CDR3: TGTGCCAGCGGAACTGGGGCTGGGGCCAACGTCCTGACTTTC.

Here the CDR3 DNA reads TGTGCCACCTCCCTGGCAGGGGCCAATTCACCCCTCCACTTT. Translating gives CATSLAGANSPLHF. This chain uses TRBV2 with TRBJ1-6; possibly TRBD1 for D (6 bases). Germline CDR1 SNHLY, CDR2 FYNNEI. V gave up 10 bases and J gave up 7 bases, with 17 bases separating them. This CDR3 is 14 amino acids long.

In its sample, this clone was seen once. The V gene is TRBV10-1, the J gene TRBJ2-3; 7 bases fit TRBD2. The CDR3 contains 15 residues. Unmatched junction bases numbered 7, after V lost 4 bases and J lost 3 bases. Germline values: CDR1 WNHNN, CDR2 SYGVQD (reference sequence). The CDR3 DNA follows: TGCGCCAGCAGTGGCGGTAGCGGGTGGACAGATACGCAGTATTTT. Amino acids: CASSGGSGWTDTQYF.

This clone was detected only once. This chain joins TRBV5-1 and TRBJ2-6; D is perhaps TRBD1 (6 bases). This CDR3 is built from 15 residues. The V end was cut by 3 bases, the J end by 1 base, with 8 bases between. The germline V gene encodes CDR1 SGHRS and CDR2 YFSETQ. CDR3 DNA: TGCGCCAGCAGCTCCAGGGGTTCTGGGGCCAACGTCCTGACTTTC. Translating gives CASSSRGSGANVLTF.

The chain employs TRBV7-3 and TRBJ2-1; 9 positions agree with TRBD1. Germline CDR1 SGHTA, CDR2 FQGTGA. The V segment lost 8 bases and the J segment 4 bases; nucleotides outside the gene matches: 9. This CDR3 comprises 15 residues. Here the CDR3 reads CASAPGTGPYNEQFF. The CDR3 DNA sequence: TGTGCCAGCGCCCCGGGGACAGGGCCATACAATGAGCAGTTCTTC.

The J gene is TRBJ1-5, the V gene TRBV21-1. TRBV21-1 is a known pseudogene. This CDR3 comprises 17 residues. CDR3 bases: TGTGCCAGCAGATGTTTTCTACTACATTGGCATCATCAGCCCCAGCATTTT. This translates into CASRCFLLHWHHQPQHF.

Details on this clone: At one end the junction does not follow the germline gene, possibly because of a read error. The chain uses TRBV7-7 and TRBJ2-1; 9 nucleotides agree with TRBD2. Looked up from germline, CDR1 is SSHAT and CDR2 is FNYEAQ (reference sequence). The CDR3 extends over 16 amino acids. The CDR3 DNA reads TGTGCTAGCAGCTTAGGCGCGGGAGGGCGTTTCGATGAGCAGTTCTTC. Amino acid sequence: CASSLGAGGRFDEQFF.

The chain couples TRBV29-1 to TRBJ2-3; 10 positions agree with TRBD2. V was clipped by 6 bases and J by 2 bases; unmatched bases: 11. Germline V gives CDR1 SQVTM, CDR2 ANQGSEA. The CDR3 loop spans 16 amino acids. CDR3 sequence: CSVPSLAGVNTDTQYF. The CDR3 DNA reads as TGCAGCGTACCTAGCCTAGCGGGAGTAAACACAGATACGCAGTATTTT.

The chain carries TRBV2 and TRBJ2-3; D is undetermined. The CDR3 is 13 residues long. Germline V gives CDR1 SNHLY, CDR2 FYNNEI. Trimming removed 8 bases from V and 4 bases from J, with 13 bases in between. The CDR3 spells CASAGPGADTQYF. The CDR3 bases are TGTGCCAGCGCCGGGCCCGGCGCAGATACGCAGTATTTT.

This rearrangement joins TRBV9 to TRBJ2-3; 7 bases map to TRBD2. The CDR3 spans 16 residues. Germline V lookup: CDR1 SGDLS, CDR2 YYNGEE. Unmatched junction bases numbered 8, after V lost 4 bases and J lost 0 bases. The CDR3 spells CASSSTSVSSTDTQYF. The CDR3, as DNA: TGTGCCAGCAGCTCCACTAGCGTGTCTAGCACAGATACGCAGTATTTT. The full variable domain, completed using reference TRBV9 and TRBJ2-3, is DSGVTQTPKHLITATGQRVTLRCSPRSGDLSVYWYQQSLDQGLQFLIQYYNGEERAKGNILERFSAQQFPDLHSELNLSSLELGDSALYFCASSSTSVSSTDTQYFGPGTRLTVL.